One sample yielded the 11 T cell receptor beta chains listed below, sequenced in a study of blood T cell repertoires in COVID-19. The protocol was immunoSEQ multiplex PCR, while the TCRdb copy is restricted to in-frame clones and leaves out a portion. The profile covers approximately 90,000 clones, with about nine tenths appearing a single time and about 1.7% taken by the ten largest. The sequencing input was peripheral blood. Receptors were obtained from a man aged 55 to 70 with acute or convalescent COVID-19.

The rearrangement joins TRBV6-6 to TRBJ1-5, with D perhaps matching TRBD1 (5 bases). The germline gives CDR1 MNHNY, CDR2 SVGAGI (reference sequence). V was shortened by 5 bases and J by 5 bases, with 10 bases between the two germline ends. The CDR3 length is 13 residues. The CDR3 nucleotides read TGTGCCAGCAGTAGGGGTTCGGATCAGCCCCAGCATTTT. It encodes CASSRGSDQPQHF.

The chain is built from TRBV10-2 and TRBJ2-2, with 11 bases that match TRBD2. The CDR3 is 17 amino acids. The junction had 9 bases not matched to a gene; V was cut back by 0 bases and J by 9 bases. Germline V gives CDR1 WSHSY, CDR2 SAAADI. This CDR3 is CASSESMLAGGERELFF. CDR3 DNA sequence: TGCGCCAGCAGTGAGTCGATGCTAGCGGGGGGAGAGAGGGAGCTGTTTTTT.

This chain uses TRBV7-9 with TRBJ1-1; TRBD1 is a possible D gene (5 bases). The CDR3 has 14 residues. Per germline, CDR1 SEHNR and CDR2 FQNEAQ (reference sequence). Between the trimmed V and J ends, which lost 7 bases and 4 bases, there was a span of 16 bases. The CDR3 is CASTPQAGRTEAFF. As DNA, the CDR3 is TGTGCCAGCACCCCACAGGCAGGCCGCACTGAAGCTTTCTTT.

The V call is TRBV3-1 (or the pseudogene TRBV3-2), the J call TRBJ1-2; TRBD1 is a possible D gene (6 bases). V lost 4 bases, J lost 6 bases, and 9 bases lay in between. Germline V gene data show CDR1 as LGHDT and CDR2 as YNNKEL (reference sequence). The CDR3 sequence is 12 residues long. CDR3: CASSRGGDGYTF. The CDR3, as DNA: TGTGCCAGCAGCCGGGGGGGCGATGGCTACACCTTC.

This rearrangement joins TRBV21-1 to TRBJ1-2; the D call in the table, TRBD1, was not verified against the DNA. TRBV21-1 is designated a pseudogene. The CDR3 covers 14 residues. The DNA of the CDR3 is TGTGCCAGCAGCAAAGAACCAACAGAGTATGGCTACACCTTC. This sequence encodes CASSKEPTEYGYTF.

This chain joins TRBV30 and TRBJ2-1, with 11 bases lining up with TRBD2. Germline lookup yields CDR1 GTSNPN and CDR2 SVGIG (reference sequence). Trimming cost V 1 base and J 4 bases; bases outside gene matches: 3. This CDR3 spans 15 amino acids. The DNA of the CDR3 is TGTGCCTGGAGTGGTGCTAGCGGGGGGTACAATGAGCAGTTCTTC. As protein: CAWSGASGGYNEQFF.

The chain recombines TRBV18 with TRBJ1-1; D is ambiguous. The CDR3 is 14 amino acids. Germline assignment: CDR1 KGHSH and CDR2 LQKENI. Trimming stripped 6 bases from V and 5 bases from J, with 16 bases between. This CDR3 reads CASSHGTDLTEAFF. CDR3 in DNA: TGTGCCAGCTCGCACGGAACGGACTTGACTGAAGCTTTCTTT.

CDR3 region: CASSLGGGSAYNSPLHF. The CDR3 DNA sequence: TGTGCCAGCAGCTTAGGAGGAGGGAGCGCCTATAATTCACCCCTCCACTTT. This chain links TRBV7-2 with TRBJ1-6, with D uncertain. This CDR3 contains 17 residues. Germline-derived CDR1 and CDR2 are SGHTA and FQGNSA. Trimming left V 1 base short and J 2 bases short, with 12 bases between.

The rearrangement links TRBV2 to TRBJ1-2; 8 bases are shared with TRBD1. The germline V gene encodes CDR1 SNHLY and CDR2 FYNNEI. V was pared by 6 bases and J by 6 bases, with 3 bases of the junction left unmatched. The CDR3 is 12 amino acids. CDR3: CASSRDRNGYTF. The CDR3 region has the DNA TGTGCCAGCAGCCGGGACAGGAATGGCTACACCTTC.

This clone was observed once. A junction end diverges from the germline sequence, so it may reflect a read error. This CDR3 reads CASSEYPKWHF. The CDR3 nucleotides are TGTGCCAGCAGTGAATACCCCAAGTGGCATTTT. This rearrangement joins TRBV2 to TRBJ1-3; unclear D gene. Germline CDR1 is SNHLY and CDR2 is FYNNEI. CDR3 length equals 11 residues.

The chain's CDR3 is CAWSQQGGYGYTF. The CDR3 bases are TGTGCCTGGAGCCAACAGGGGGGGTATGGCTACACCTTC. V is TRBV30 and J is TRBJ1-2; 8 bases are a match to TRBD1. The junction had 5 bases not matched to a gene; V was cut back by 3 bases and J by 5 bases. The CDR3 runs 13 residues. Germline V gives CDR1 GTSNPN, CDR2 SVGIG (reference sequence).